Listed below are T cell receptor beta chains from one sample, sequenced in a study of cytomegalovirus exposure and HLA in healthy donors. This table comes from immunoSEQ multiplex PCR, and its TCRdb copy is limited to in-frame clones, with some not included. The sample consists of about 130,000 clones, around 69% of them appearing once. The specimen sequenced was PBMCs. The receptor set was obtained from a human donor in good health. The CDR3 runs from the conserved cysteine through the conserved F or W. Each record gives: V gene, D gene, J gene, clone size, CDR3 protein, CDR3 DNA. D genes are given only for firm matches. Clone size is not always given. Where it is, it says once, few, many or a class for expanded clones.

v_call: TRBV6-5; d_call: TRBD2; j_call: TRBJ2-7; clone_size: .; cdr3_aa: CASSYTPTSGRHEQYF; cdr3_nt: TGTGCCAGCAGTTACACCCCGACTAGCGGGAGGCACGAGCAGTACTTC
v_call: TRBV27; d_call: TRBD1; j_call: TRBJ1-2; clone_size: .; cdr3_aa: CATGQGDGYTF; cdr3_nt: TGTGCCACCGGACAGGGGGACGGCTACACCTTC
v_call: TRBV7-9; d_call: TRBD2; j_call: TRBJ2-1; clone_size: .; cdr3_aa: CASSLGVTSANEQFF; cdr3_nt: TGTGCCAGCAGCTTAGGTGTAACTAGCGCCAATGAGCAGTTCTTC
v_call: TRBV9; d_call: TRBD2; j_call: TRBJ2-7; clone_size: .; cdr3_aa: CASSPPSGAPYEQYF; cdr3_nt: TGTGCCAGCAGCCCCCCTAGCGGGGCCCCCTACGAGCAGTACTTC
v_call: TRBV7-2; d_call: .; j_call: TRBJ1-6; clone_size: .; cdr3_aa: CASSLGGNSPLHF; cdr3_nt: TGTGCCAGCAGCTTAGGCGGTAACTCACCCCTCCACTTT
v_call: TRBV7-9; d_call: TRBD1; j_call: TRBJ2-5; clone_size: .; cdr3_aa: CSSSSDRGPEAQYF; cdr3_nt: TGTTCCAGCAGCTCCGACAGGGGTCCCGAGGCCCAGTACTTC
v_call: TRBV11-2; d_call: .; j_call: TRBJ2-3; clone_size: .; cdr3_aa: CASSLPLRSPPDTQYF; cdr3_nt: TGTGCCAGCAGCTTACCACTTCGGTCCCCGCCAGATACGCAGTATTTT
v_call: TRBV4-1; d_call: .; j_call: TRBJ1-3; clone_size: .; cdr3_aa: CASSPSRASGNTIYF; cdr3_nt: TGCGCCAGCAGCCCAAGCAGGGCCTCTGGAAACACCATATATTTT
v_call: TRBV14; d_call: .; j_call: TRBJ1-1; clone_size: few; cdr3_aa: CASSALSGLTEAFF; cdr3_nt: TGTGCCAGCAGCGCTCTGAGTGGACTCACTGAAGCTTTCTTT
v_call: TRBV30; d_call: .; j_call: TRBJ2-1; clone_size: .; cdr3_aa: CAWSKSTNVGNEQFF; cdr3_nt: TGTGCCTGGTCCAAATCCACTAACGTGGGCAATGAGCAGTTCTTC